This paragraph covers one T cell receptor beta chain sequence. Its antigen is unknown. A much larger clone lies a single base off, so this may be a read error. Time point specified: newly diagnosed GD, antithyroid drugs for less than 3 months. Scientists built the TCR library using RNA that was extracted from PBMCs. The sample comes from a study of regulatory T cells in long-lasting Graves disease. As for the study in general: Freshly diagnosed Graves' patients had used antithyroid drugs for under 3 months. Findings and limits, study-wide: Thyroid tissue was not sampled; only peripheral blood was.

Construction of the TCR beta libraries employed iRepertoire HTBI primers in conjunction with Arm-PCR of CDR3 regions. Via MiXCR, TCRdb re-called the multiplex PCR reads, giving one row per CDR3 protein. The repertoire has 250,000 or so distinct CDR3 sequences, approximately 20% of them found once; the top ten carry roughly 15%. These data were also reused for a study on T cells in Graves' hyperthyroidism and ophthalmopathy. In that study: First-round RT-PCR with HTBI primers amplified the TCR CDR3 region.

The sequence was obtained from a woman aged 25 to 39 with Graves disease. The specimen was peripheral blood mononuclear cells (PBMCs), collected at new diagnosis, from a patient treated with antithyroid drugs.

The CDR3 nucleotides read TGTGCCTGCAGTATGACTAGTTCCGATACGCAGTATTTT. Translated: CACSMTSSDTQYF. The gene calls are TRBV12-3 or TRBV12-4 and TRBJ2-3; the D gene is possibly TRBD2 (6 bases). The CDR3 spans 13 residues.